Described below is a single TCR beta chain sequence and its context. As yet, its antigen is unknown. The sample is drawn from a study of cytomegalovirus exposure and HLA in healthy donors. Across the whole study: Earlier sequencing of approximately 200 million T cells yielded 100 million to 140 million unique TCR beta sequences. Broader study findings: An analysis done earlier found most TCR beta V segments productive about 87% or about 30% of the time.

The PCR ran on 60 Vbeta and 13 Jbeta primers. Profiled with immunoSEQ multiplex PCR; TCRdb holds only in-frame clones, not every one. The data show about 160,000 clones, with approximately 77% seen just once and around 3.5% held by the top ten. V dropped 5 bases and J dropped 0 bases, with 8 bases sitting between them. The CDR3 consists of 14 residues. From germline, CDR1 is LNHDA and CDR2 SQIVND (reference sequence). The source of this sequence is a man younger than 45 in good health and CMV-seropositive. Specimen: PBMCs. The chain employs TRBV19 and TRBJ1-5; the D gene is possibly TRBD1 (6 bases). CDR3 sequence (DNA): TGTGCCAGTAGTCACAGGGTTAGCAATCAGCCCCAGCATTTT. Translated: CASSHRVSNQPQHF.